This entry lists 24 T cell receptor beta chains sequenced from one sample in a study of blood T cell repertoires in COVID-19. Libraries were prepared by immunoSEQ multiplex PCR; TCRdb keeps only in-frame clonotypes and omits some of them. The sample lists about 210,000 clones, under 90% occurring once. Sequencing was carried out using peripheral blood. The origin of the receptors is a woman of 80 years or more with COVID-19, enrolled during active disease.

The CDR3 DNA sequence: TGTGCCAGTAGTATTCTGCAGGGGGCAGATACGCAGTATTTT. Translating gives CASSILQGADTQYF. This sequence joins TRBV19 and TRBJ2-3, with 7 bases that match TRBD1. The V segment lost 3 bases and the J segment 4 bases; nucleotides outside the gene matches: 4. The V gene's germline CDR1 is LNHDA and CDR2 SQIVND (reference sequence). The CDR3 contains 14 residues.

J is TRBJ2-1 and V is TRBV7-2; D might be TRBD2 (6 bases). The CDR3 runs 13 residues. The V end lost 5 bases, the J end lost 9 bases, and 14 bases lay between the germline ends. Looked up from germline, CDR1 is SGHTA and CDR2 is FQGNSA. The CDR3 loop is CASSREGGREQFF. The CDR3, as DNA: TGTGCCAGCAGCCGGGAAGGAGGGCGTGAGCAGTTCTTC.

The chain recombines TRBV2 with TRBJ2-3; 8 nucleotides line up with TRBD1. J was trimmed by 0 bases and V by 6 bases; bases with no gene match: 2. The CDR3 totals 14 residues. Per germline, CDR1 SNHLY and CDR2 FYNNEI. The CDR3: CASRTGDSTDTQYF. CDR3 DNA sequence: TGTGCCAGCAGGACAGGGGATAGCACAGATACGCAGTATTTT.

A few counts support this clone. V gene TRBV25-1 combines with J gene TRBJ1-1, with a possible D match to TRBD1 (5 bases). Trimming took 7 bases from V and 0 from J, leaving 6 bases between them. Germline CDR1 MGHDK, CDR2 SYGVNS. There are 12 residues in the CDR3. The CDR3 loop reads CASMTVNTEAFF. The CDR3, as DNA: TGTGCCAGCATGACAGTGAACACTGAAGCTTTCTTT.

This sequence joins TRBV28 and TRBJ1-6; a weak D match, TRBD1 (5 bases). This CDR3 region has 19 residues. Trimming removed 5 bases from V and 0 bases from J, with 20 bases in between. CDR1 and CDR2 from the germline V gene are MDHEN and SYDVKM. CDR3 sequence (DNA): TGTGCCAGCAGTGGGATCAGGGATGAAAAGAGCTCCTATAATTCACCCCTCCACTTT. As protein: CASSGIRDEKSSYNSPLHF. The full variable domain, its missing parts supplied by reference TRBV28 and TRBJ1-6, is DVKVTQSSRYLVKRTGEKVFLECVQDMDHENMFWYRQDPGLGLRLIYFSYDVKMKEKGDIPEGYSVSREKKERFSLILESASTNQTSMYLCASSGIRDEKSSYNSPLHFGNGTRLTVT.

The chain combines TRBV11-2 with TRBJ2-3; no definite D call. The CDR3 length is 13 residues. CDR1 and CDR2 (germline): SGHAT, FQNNGV. The ends were cut back, 5 bases at V and 10 bases at J, with 16 bases in the middle. This chain's CDR3 is CASSPNLDTAQYF. In DNA, the CDR3 is TGTGCCAGCAGCCCTAACCTTGACACAGCGCAGTATTTT.

The chain employs TRBV5-5 and TRBJ1-6; 10 bases line up with TRBD1. V lost 0 bases and J lost 10; bases outside the gene matches: 7. The CDR3 covers 16 residues. The V gene's germline CDR1 is SGHKS and CDR2 YYEKEE (reference sequence). CDR3 residues: CASSLDWDRGRSPLHF. CDR3 nucleotides: TGTGCCAGCAGCTTGGATTGGGACAGGGGTAGATCACCCCTCCACTTT. Full variable domain (outside the CDR3, taken from reference TRBV5-5 and TRBJ1-6): DAGVTQSPTHLIKTRGQQVTLRCSPISGHKSVSWYQQVLGQGPQFIFQYYEKEERGRGNFPDRFSARQFPNYSSELNVNALLLGDSALYLCASSLDWDRGRSPLHFGNGTRLTVT.

The gene calls are TRBV15 and TRBJ2-4; weak D call: TRBD2 (5 bases). Trimming cost V 8 bases and J 4 bases, with 12 bases left between them. The length of the CDR3 is 13 residues. Germline-derived CDR1 and CDR2 are LNHNV and YYDKDF (reference sequence). CDR3 sequence (DNA): TGTGCCACCGGGAGTGGAGAGAAAAACATTCAGTACTTC. Amino acid sequence: CATGSGEKNIQYF.

The V and J genes are TRBV28 and TRBJ1-1; TRBD1 matches at 8 bases. V lost 3 bases, J lost 5 bases, and 14 bases stayed unmatched. In germline, CDR1 is MDHEN, CDR2 SYDVKM. This CDR3 is built from 17 residues. Here the CDR3 reads CASSFGSGGAFRTEAFF. The CDR3 DNA reads as TGTGCCAGCAGTTTTGGGTCAGGGGGCGCCTTTCGGACTGAAGCTTTCTTT. The variable domain in full, with the rest retrieved from reference TRBV28 and TRBJ1-1, is DVKVTQSSRYLVKRTGEKVFLECVQDMDHENMFWYRQDPGLGLRLIYFSYDVKMKEKGDIPEGYSVSREKKERFSLILESASTNQTSMYLCASSFGSGGAFRTEAFFGQGTRLTVV.

This clone was found once. This sample includes further DNA sequences coding for the same CDR3. The V and J genes are TRBV9 and TRBJ1-2; 8 bases agree with TRBD1. Germline V gives CDR1 SGDLS, CDR2 YYNGEE. V lost 2 bases to trimming and J lost 8 bases; unmatched junction nucleotides: 5. The CDR3 length is 13 residues. The CDR3 here is CASSVVGQGGYTF. CDR3 coding DNA: TGTGCCAGCAGCGTTGTTGGACAGGGAGGCTACACCTTC.

The chain combines TRBV2 with TRBJ2-5; 9 bases are shared with TRBD2. The CDR3 has 19 amino acids. V shed 6 bases and J 3 bases; nucleotides not matched to a gene: 20. CDR1 SNHLY and CDR2 FYNNEI come from the germline V gene. CDR3 in amino acids: CASSAILAPAGGLKETQYF. The CDR3 DNA reads TGTGCCAGCAGCGCAATCCTCGCCCCCGCGGGAGGGCTAAAAGAGACCCAGTACTTC.

The chain has TRBV3-1 (or the pseudogene TRBV3-2) and TRBJ2-1, with 10 bases that match TRBD1. Trimming at V came to 1 base and at J to 7 bases, leaving 4 bases not matched to a gene. This CDR3 is 15 amino acids long. Germline values: CDR1 LGHDT, CDR2 YNNKEL (reference sequence). The CDR3: CASSQGQGAWNEQFF. The CDR3 nucleotides are TGTGCCAGCAGCCAAGGACAGGGGGCGTGGAATGAGCAGTTCTTC.

This rearrangement joins TRBV5-1 to TRBJ2-7, with D perhaps TRBD1 (6 bases). Trimming removed 4 bases from V and 4 bases from J, with 12 bases in between. The CDR3 is 13 amino acids. Germline assignment: CDR1 SGHRS and CDR2 YFSETQ. CDR3: CASSQGHEYEQYF. DNA for the CDR3: TGCGCCAGCAGCCAGGGACACGAATACGAGCAGTACTTC.

This clone came up once. V usage is TRBV11-1 and J usage is TRBJ2-6, with 9 bases matching TRBD1. In germline, CDR1 is SGHAT, CDR2 FQDESV (reference sequence). The CDR3 is 16 residues long. The V segment lost 5 bases and the J segment 4 bases; nucleotides outside the gene matches: 6. CDR3: CASSIRTGAGANVLTF. The CDR3 DNA reads as TGTGCCAGCAGCATTCGGACAGGGGCAGGGGCCAACGTCCTGACTTTC.

The chain couples TRBV19 to TRBJ1-3; D is unclear. The CDR3 sequence is 14 residues long. Germline CDR1 and CDR2: LNHDA and SQIVND (reference sequence). Trimming cost V 9 bases and J 0 bases, with 12 bases left between them. The CDR3 DNA follows: TGTGCCAGCACCCCAGTCAGCTCTGGAAACACCATATATTTT. Translating gives CASTPVSSGNTIYF.

This chain links TRBV28 with TRBJ2-7; 8 positions agree with TRBD1. This CDR3 region has 15 residues. Germline V gives CDR1 MDHEN, CDR2 SYDVKM. V trimming: 6 bases; J trimming: 5 bases; junction bases outside the gene matches: 12. CDR3 region: CASREPGGVKNEQYF. Here the CDR3 DNA reads TGTGCCAGCAGAGAACCAGGGGGCGTGAAAAACGAGCAGTACTTC.

The chain couples TRBV16 to TRBJ1-1; 7 nucleotides match TRBD1. Germline values: CDR1 KGHSY, CDR2 FQNENV. The trim removed 0 bases at V and 4 bases at J, leaving 5 bases unmatched. This CDR3 contains 15 residues. Written as DNA, the CDR3 is TGTGCCAGCAGCCAATCTTCGCAGGGGGGCACTGAAGCTTTCTTT. It translates to CASSQSSQGGTEAFF.

The rearrangement links TRBV5-1 to TRBJ1-2; D uncertain. The CDR3 length is 13 residues. The V and J ends lost 0 bases and 6 bases respectively, with 9 bases between them. Germline V gene sequence: CDR1 SGHRS, CDR2 YFSETQ. The DNA for the CDR3 is TGCGCCAGCAGCTTGGATCCTATGAATGGCTACACCTTC. The encoded protein is CASSLDPMNGYTF.

This chain's CDR3 is CASSLGGRAVDTQYF. As DNA, the CDR3 is TGCGCCAGCAGCTTGGGTGGGAGGGCCGTAGATACGCAGTATTTT. V is TRBV5-1 and J is TRBJ2-3; 7 bases map to TRBD2. Germline trimming cut 0 bases from V and 5 bases from J; bases unmatched to any gene: 6. The CDR3 has 15 residues. Germline loops: CDR1 SGHRS, CDR2 YFSETQ.

The rearrangement uses TRBV14 and TRBJ1-6; tentatively, D is TRBD1 (5 bases). Germline CDR1 is SGHDN and CDR2 is FVKESK. Trimming left V 0 bases short and J 10 bases short, with 10 bases between. This CDR3 is built from 14 residues. CDR3 sequence (DNA): TGTGCCAGCAGCCAAGAGGTCAGGGAATCACCCCTCCACTTT. It codes for CASSQEVRESPLHF.

This clone was seen only once. The V call is TRBV7-6, the J call TRBJ2-1, with a possible D match to TRBD1 (7 bases). The CDR3 runs to 16 residues. With 0 bases removed from V and 7 bases from J, the gap between germline ends came to 16 bases. From germline, CDR1 is SGHVS and CDR2 FNYEAQ. CDR3 nucleotide sequence: TGTGCCAGCAGCTTAGCGCAGGGGGGCGTGCGGAATGAGCAGTTCTTC. Amino acid sequence: CASSLAQGGVRNEQFF. Full variable domain (rest looked up from reference TRBV7-6 and TRBJ2-1): GAGVSQSPRYKVTKRGQDVALRCDPISGHVSLYWYRQALGQGPEFLTYFNYEAQQDKSGLPNDRFSAERPEGSISTLTIQRTEQRDSAMYRCASSLAQGGVRNEQFFGPGTRLTVL.

The chain employs TRBV5-8 and TRBJ1-2, with D tentatively TRBD1 (6 bases). CDR3 length: 11 amino acids. CDR1 SGHTS and CDR2 YDEGEE come from the germline V gene. Trimming left V 0 bases short and J 13 bases short, with 10 bases between. CDR3 residues: CASSLAGVRTF. The CDR3 nucleotides read TGTGCCAGCAGCTTGGCAGGGGTACGCACCTTC.

The chain carries TRBV5-5 and TRBJ2-3; 9 nucleotides align to TRBD2. CDR1 and CDR2 (germline): SGHKS, YYEKEE (reference sequence). V was clipped by 4 bases and J by 1 base; unmatched bases: 7. The CDR3 extends over 16 amino acids. The DNA of the CDR3 is TGTGCCAGCAGCAGCCTTAGCGGGGGCGGCACAGATACGCAGTATTTT. As protein: CASSSLSGGGTDTQYF. Looking up the rest from reference TRBV5-5 and TRBJ2-3 gives the full variable domain: DAGVTQSPTHLIKTRGQQVTLRCSPISGHKSVSWYQQVLGQGPQFIFQYYEKEERGRGNFPDRFSARQFPNYSSELNVNALLLGDSALYLCASSSLSGGGTDTQYFGPGTRLTVL.

The chain uses TRBV7-9 and TRBJ1-1, with 7 nucleotides matching TRBD1. The CDR3 is 14 amino acids. The V segment lost 4 bases and the J segment 4 bases; nucleotides outside the gene matches: 6. Germline V gene data show CDR1 as SEHNR and CDR2 as FQNEAQ (reference sequence). The CDR3: CASSSQGSATEAFF. DNA for the CDR3: TGTGCCAGCAGCTCACAGGGGTCGGCCACTGAAGCTTTCTTT.